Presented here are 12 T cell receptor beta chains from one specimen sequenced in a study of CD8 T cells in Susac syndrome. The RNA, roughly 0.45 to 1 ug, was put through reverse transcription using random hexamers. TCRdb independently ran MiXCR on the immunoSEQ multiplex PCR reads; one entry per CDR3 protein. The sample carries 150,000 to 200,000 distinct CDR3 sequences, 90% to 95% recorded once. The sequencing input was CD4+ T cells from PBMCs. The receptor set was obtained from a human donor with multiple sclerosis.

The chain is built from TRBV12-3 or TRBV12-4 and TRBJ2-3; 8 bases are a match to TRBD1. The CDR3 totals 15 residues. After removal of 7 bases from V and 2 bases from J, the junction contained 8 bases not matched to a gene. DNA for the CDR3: TGTGCCAGCATCCTCCGGGACAGGTACACAGATACGCAGTATTTT. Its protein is CASILRDRYTDTQYF.

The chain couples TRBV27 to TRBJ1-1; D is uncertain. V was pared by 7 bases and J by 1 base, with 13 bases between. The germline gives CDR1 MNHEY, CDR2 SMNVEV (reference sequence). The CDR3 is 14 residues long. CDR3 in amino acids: CASTQRWGNTEAFF. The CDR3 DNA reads TGTGCCAGCACCCAGAGGTGGGGGAACACTGAAGCTTTCTTT.

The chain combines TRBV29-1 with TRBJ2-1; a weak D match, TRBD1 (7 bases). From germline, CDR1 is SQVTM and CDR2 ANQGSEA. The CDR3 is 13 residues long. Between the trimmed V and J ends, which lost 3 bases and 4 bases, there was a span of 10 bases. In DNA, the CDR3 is TGCAGCGTTGAGCGGGACAGTTACAATGAGCAGTTCTTC. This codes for CSVERDSYNEQFF.

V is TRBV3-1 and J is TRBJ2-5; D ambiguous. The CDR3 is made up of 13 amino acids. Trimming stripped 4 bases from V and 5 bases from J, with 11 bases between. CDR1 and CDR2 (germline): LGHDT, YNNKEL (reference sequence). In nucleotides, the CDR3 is TGTGCCAGCAGCCTTAGCCTCGTCGAGACCCAGTACTTC. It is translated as CASSLSLVETQYF.

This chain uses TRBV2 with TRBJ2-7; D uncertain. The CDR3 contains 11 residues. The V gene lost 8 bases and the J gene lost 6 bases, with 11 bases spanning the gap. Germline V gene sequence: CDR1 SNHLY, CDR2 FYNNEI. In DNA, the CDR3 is TGTGCCAGCGGTAGGACCGCCGAGCAGTACTTC. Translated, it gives CASGRTAEQYF.

The CDR3 region has the DNA TGTGCCAGCAGCGTAGGGCCTAAGAATGAGCAGTTCTTC. It codes for CASSVGPKNEQFF. This chain connects TRBV9 to TRBJ2-1; D is uncertain. The V and J ends lost 0 bases and 7 bases respectively, with 8 bases between them. This CDR3 contains 13 residues. The germline V gene encodes CDR1 SGDLS and CDR2 YYNGEE.

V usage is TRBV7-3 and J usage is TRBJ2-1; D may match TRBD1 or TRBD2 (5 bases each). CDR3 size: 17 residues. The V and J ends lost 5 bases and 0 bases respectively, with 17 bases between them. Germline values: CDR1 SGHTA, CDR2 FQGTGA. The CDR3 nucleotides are TGTGCCAGCAGCCGGGGACCAACAGTTCGCTCCTACAATGAGCAGTTCTTC. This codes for CASSRGPTVRSYNEQFF.

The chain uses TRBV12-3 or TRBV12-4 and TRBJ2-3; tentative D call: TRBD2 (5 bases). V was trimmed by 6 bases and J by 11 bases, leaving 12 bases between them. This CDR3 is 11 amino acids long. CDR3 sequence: CASSLLGGQYF. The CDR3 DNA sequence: TGTGCCAGCAGCTTGCTCGGAGGGCAGTATTTT.

The CDR3, as DNA: TGTGCCAGCTCGTTCGAGCCTGGCTACACCTTC. It yields the protein CASSFEPGYTF. This sequence joins TRBV18 and TRBJ1-2; the D is unclear. V lost 6 bases, J lost 7 bases, and 9 bases lay in between. In germline, CDR1 is KGHSH, CDR2 LQKENI. This CDR3 contains 11 residues.

CDR3 protein: CATSDSGGAGETQYF. CDR3 bases: TGTGCCACCAGTGATTCCGGGGGCGCAGGGGAGACCCAGTACTTC. V is TRBV24-1 and J is TRBJ2-5, with D perhaps TRBD1 or TRBD2 (6 bases each). CDR1 is KGHDR, CDR2 SFDVKD, per germline. This CDR3 is 15 amino acids long. Trimming removed 2 bases from V and 5 bases from J, with 14 bases in between.

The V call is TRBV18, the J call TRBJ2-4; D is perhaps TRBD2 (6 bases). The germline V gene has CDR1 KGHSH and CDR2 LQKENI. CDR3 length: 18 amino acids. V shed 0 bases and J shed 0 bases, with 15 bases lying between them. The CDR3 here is CASSPPNIGSLAKNIQYF. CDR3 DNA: TGTGCCAGCTCACCACCCAATATCGGGAGCCTAGCCAAAAACATTCAGTACTTC.

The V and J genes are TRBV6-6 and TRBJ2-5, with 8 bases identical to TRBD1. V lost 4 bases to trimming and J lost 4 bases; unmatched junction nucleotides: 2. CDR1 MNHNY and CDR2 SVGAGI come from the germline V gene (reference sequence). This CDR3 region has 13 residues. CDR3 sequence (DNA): TGTGCCAGCAGTTCCGGACAGGGAGAGACCCAGTACTTC. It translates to CASSSGQGETQYF.